Sequencing of this T cell receptor beta chain was carried out in a study of lymphopenia after photon versus proton radiotherapy. This CDR3 region has 15 residues. The germline CDR1 and CDR2 sequences are LNHDA and SQIVND (reference sequence). The V and J ends lost 9 bases and 6 bases respectively, with 20 bases between them. Assay: immunoSEQ multiplex PCR; the TCRdb copy retains only in-frame clones and omits some. The sample records about 30,000 clones, over 85% being singletons. Findings and caveats of the study: Under photons, naive T cells and diversity fell while effector/memory populations rose.

About this clone: No antigen is known for it.

Specimen: peripheral blood, collected from a patient treated with photon-based radiotherapy. The chain employs TRBV19 and TRBJ1-4; a possible D gene is TRBD1 (5 bases). This clonotype originated in a woman aged 50 to 60 with cholangiocarcinoma. In DNA, the CDR3 is TGTGCCAGCACCCGGTACATGGGGCTGGATGAAAAACTGTTTTTT. Protein product: CASTRYMGLDEKLFF. Looking up the rest from reference TRBV19 and TRBJ1-4 gives the full variable domain: DGGITQSPKYLFRKEGQNVTLSCEQNLNHDAMYWYRQDPGQGLRLIYYSQIVNDFQKGDIAEGYSVSREKKESFPLTVTSAQKNPTAFYLCASTRYMGLDEKLFFGSGTQLSVL.